This entry features one T cell receptor (beta chain) sequence. A junction boundary mismatches the germline segment, possibly from a read error. This entry comes from a study of blood T cell repertoires in COVID-19. Study information: Nucleic acid was either cDNA or gDNA, and it came from T cells, B-cell-depleted T cells, or PBMCs.

Germline values: CDR1 DFQATT, CDR2 SNEGSKA (reference sequence). The CDR3 consists of 13 residues. Assay used: immunoSEQ multiplex PCR; TCRdb lists only in-frame clones, some missing. In the table there are just over 90,000 clones, 90% of which are singletons. This receptor was identified in a human donor with active COVID-19. The donor label of this sample is uncertain. The sequenced sample consisted of peripheral blood. The chain employs TRBV20-1 and TRBJ1-4; D ambiguous. CDR3 nucleotides: TGCAGTGCTAGTCTCCGAAGCGCCCGTGCCGCCGGGTGG. This codes for CSASLRSARAAGW.